The present T cell receptor (beta chain) was sequenced within a study of blood T cell repertoires in COVID-19. Study as a whole: Sites across the United States, Italy and Spain contributed samples from acute and convalescent COVID-19. PBMCs, B-cell-depleted T cells, or T cells were the source of the cDNA or gDNA that made up the material.

Sequencing was performed with immunoSEQ multiplex PCR; in TCRdb, only in-frame clones are kept and a portion is missing. The sample comprises about 220,000 clones, more than 65% of which are singletons, and 2% to 2.5% rests with the top ten. Germline CDR1 SGHAT, CDR2 FQNNGV. The V end was cut by 4 bases, the J end by 1 base, with 10 bases between. This CDR3 has 14 amino acids. The material sequenced was peripheral blood. The sequence was obtained from a woman in her fifties or sixties with acute or convalescent COVID-19. The chain is built from TRBV11-2 and TRBJ1-2; D is unresolved. In nucleotides, the CDR3 is TGTGCCAGCAGCTCACTTAGATATAACTATGGCTACACCTTC. Translated: CASSSLRYNYGYTF. The variable domain in full, completed from reference TRBV11-2 and TRBJ1-2, reads EAGVAQSPRYKIIEKRQSVAFWCNPISGHATLYWYQQILGQGPKLLIQFQNNGVVDDSQLPKDRFSAERLKGVDSTLKIQPAKLEDSAVYLCASSSLRYNYGYTFGSGTRLTVV.